The 8 T cell receptor beta chains below were found in one sample sequenced in a study of T cell repertoires and Cas9 in healthy adults. Generated by immunoSEQ multiplex PCR, the TCRdb table keeps only in-frame clones and is missing some. The sample lists almost 15,000 clones, around 90% seen once, with over 2% in the top ten. The sequencing input was Tregs (CD4+, CD25+, CD127-, CD137-, CD154-) from PBMCs; culture status not recorded. The receptors here all came from a human donor in good health.

V and J are TRBV6-5 and TRBJ2-5; D is perhaps TRBD1 (6 bases). The CDR3 sequence is 14 residues long. V was clipped by 2 bases and J by 1 base, with 8 bases between them. CDR1 and CDR2 from the germline V gene are MNHEY and SVGAGI. CDR3 sequence reads: CASSYGGPQETQYF. For the CDR3, the DNA is TGTGCCAGCAGTTACGGGGGCCCCCAAGAGACCCAGTACTTC.

This chain links TRBV7-9 with TRBJ2-5; no definite D call. V lost 5 bases and J lost 5, with 18 bases in between. There are 15 residues in the CDR3. Germline V lookup: CDR1 SEHNR, CDR2 FQNEAQ (reference sequence). In nucleotides, the CDR3 is TGTGCCAGCAGCCCGCGCGGTACCAGCCGGGAGACCCAGTACTTC. Its translation: CASSPRGTSRETQYF.

This chain links TRBV11-2 with TRBJ1-5, with D unresolved. V lost 1 base and J 5 bases, leaving 6 bases between the germline ends. The CDR3 spans 13 residues. The germline V gene has CDR1 SGHAT and CDR2 FQNNGV. The CDR3 protein is CASSLGWDQPQHF. The DNA of the CDR3 is TGTGCCAGCAGCTTAGGGTGGGATCAGCCCCAGCATTTT.

The chain couples TRBV29-1 to TRBJ2-2; D might be TRBD1 or TRBD2, each matching 5 bases. The CDR3 is 11 residues long. The ends were cut back, 7 bases at V and 6 bases at J, with 9 bases in the middle. In germline, CDR1 is SQVTM, CDR2 ANQGSEA. CDR3 sequence: CSAGDAGELFF. The CDR3 DNA sequence: TGCAGCGCCGGGGACGCCGGGGAGCTGTTTTTT.

The genes are TRBV7-9 and TRBJ1-5; 7 positions match TRBD1. Trimming took 5 bases from V and 5 from J; bases not matched to a gene: 3. CDR3 length: 13 residues. Germline V gene sequence: CDR1 SEHNR, CDR2 FQNEAQ (reference sequence). The CDR3 DNA is TGTGCCAGCAGCCTTGGACAGGATCAGCCCCAGCATTTT. It yields the protein CASSLGQDQPQHF.

The chain recombines TRBV4-1 with TRBJ2-5; 11 positions match TRBD2. The V segment lost 4 bases and the J segment 5 bases; nucleotides outside the gene matches: 9. From germline, CDR1 is MGHRA and CDR2 YSYEKL. The CDR3 extends over 16 amino acids. The CDR3 sequence is CASSRQVAGGFETQYF. DNA for the CDR3: TGCGCCAGCAGCCGGCAAGTAGCGGGGGGGTTCGAGACCCAGTACTTC.

The chain has TRBV6-1 and TRBJ2-5, with 8 bases that match TRBD2. This CDR3 has 14 amino acids. Germline CDR1 MNHNS, CDR2 SASEGT. V dropped 6 bases and J dropped 5; count of bases not matched to a gene: 8. CDR3 loop: CASSTSGGSETQYF. CDR3 in DNA: TGTGCCAGCAGCACCTCGGGGGGGTCGGAGACCCAGTACTTC.

The chain is built from TRBV10-2 and TRBJ2-7; D not resolved. Deletions cut 4 bases from V and 2 bases from J, with 9 bases between. CDR3 size: 13 residues. Germline values: CDR1 WSHSY, CDR2 SAAADI. The CDR3 here is CASSVPPTYEQYF. The DNA of the CDR3 is TGCGCCAGCAGTGTCCCCCCAACCTACGAGCAGTACTTC.